This T cell receptor (beta chain) was identified during a study of T cell responses to AZD1222 COVID-19 vaccine. Germline-derived CDR1 and CDR2 are LGHDT and YNNKEL (reference sequence). The CDR3 covers 13 residues. The ends lost 5 bases at V and 5 bases at J; junction bases unmatched: 4. Remarks on this clone: Its antigen is unknown.

The data were produced by immunoSEQ multiplex PCR, yet TCRdb's version contains in-frame clones alone and is incomplete. This table has about 190,000 clones, roughly 93% appearing once. Study-level points and caveats: Spike-specific TCR breadth rose after two AZD1222 doses, and depth rose as well. After the peak T cell response, and only then, were repertoires sampled.

This rearrangement joins TRBV3-1 (or the pseudogene TRBV3-2) to TRBJ2-7; the match to TRBD1 covers 9 bases. The TCR comes from an adult in good health. The sample consisted of peripheral blood, taken on day 0 of AZD1222 vaccination. DNA for the CDR3: TGTGCCAGCAGCAGGACAGGGGTGCACGAGCAGTACTTC. This sequence encodes CASSRTGVHEQYF.